The TCR beta chain under discussion was sequenced for a study of T cell repertoires in cytomegalovirus infection. At the level of the study: The public TCR beta signatures pointed to both CMV infection and matching HLA type.

Germline trimming cut 5 bases from V and 5 bases from J; bases unmatched to any gene: 3. The germline V gene encodes CDR1 SGHTA and CDR2 FQGNSA. This CDR3 contains 13 residues. This clonotype was seen more than once but under ten times. No antigen is known for it. Study results and caveats: Clonotypes of TCR beta that were HLA-C-restricted and CMV-specific dominated the ex vivo response. Totalled public TCR beta family frequency picked out people who carried CMV plus the relevant HLA.

Using its own MiXCR run on the reads, TCRdb lists one record per CDR3 protein. This sample yields hundreds of thousands of distinct CDR3 sequences, of which 30% to 40% are seen a single time; roughly 15% belongs to the top ten. This TCR was sampled from a human donor in good health (CMV status not recorded). Some clones in this sample may be carry-over from other donors' samples. This rearrangement joins TRBV7-2 to TRBJ1-5; 7 nucleotides line up with TRBD1. Source: cultured PBMCs, taken from culture after CMV antigen stimulation. The DNA for the CDR3 is TGTGCCAGCAGCATCGACAGGGATCAGCCCCAGCATTTT. It is translated as CASSIDRDQPQHF.